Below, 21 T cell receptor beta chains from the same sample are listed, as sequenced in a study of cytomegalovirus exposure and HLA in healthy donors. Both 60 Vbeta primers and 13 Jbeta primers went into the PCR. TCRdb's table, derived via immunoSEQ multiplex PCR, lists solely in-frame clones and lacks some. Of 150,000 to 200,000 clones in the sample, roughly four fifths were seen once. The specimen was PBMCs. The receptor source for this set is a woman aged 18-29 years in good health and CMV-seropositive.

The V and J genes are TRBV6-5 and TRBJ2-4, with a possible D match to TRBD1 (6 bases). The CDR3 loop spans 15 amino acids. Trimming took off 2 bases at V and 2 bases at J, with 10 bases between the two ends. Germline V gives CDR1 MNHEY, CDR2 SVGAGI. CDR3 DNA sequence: TGTGCCAGCAGTTACCACCGGGACACCAAAAACATTCAGTACTTC. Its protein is CASSYHRDTKNIQYF.

CDR3 amino acids: CASSSVKTQYF. CDR3 sequence (DNA): TGTGCCAGCAGCTCTGTAAAGACCCAGTACTTC. The chain links TRBV11-3 to TRBJ2-5, with D unclear. This CDR3 spans 11 amino acids. Germline V gene sequence: CDR1 SGHNT, CDR2 YENEEA. Trimming pared 4 bases from V and 6 bases from J, leaving 6 bases between.

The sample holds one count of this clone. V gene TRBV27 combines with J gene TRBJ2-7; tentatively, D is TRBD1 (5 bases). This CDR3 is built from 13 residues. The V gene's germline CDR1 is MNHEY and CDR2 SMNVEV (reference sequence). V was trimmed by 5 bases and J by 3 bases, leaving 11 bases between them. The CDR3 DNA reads TGTGCCAGCAGTCCCAGGGCCCTCTACGAGCAGTACTTC. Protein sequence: CASSPRALYEQYF.

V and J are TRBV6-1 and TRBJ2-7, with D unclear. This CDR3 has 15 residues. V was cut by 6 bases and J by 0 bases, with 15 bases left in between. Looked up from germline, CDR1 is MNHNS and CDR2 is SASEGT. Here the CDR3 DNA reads TGTGCCAGCAGGACATATAGGAAACACTCCTACGAGCAGTACTTC. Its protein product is CASRTYRKHSYEQYF.

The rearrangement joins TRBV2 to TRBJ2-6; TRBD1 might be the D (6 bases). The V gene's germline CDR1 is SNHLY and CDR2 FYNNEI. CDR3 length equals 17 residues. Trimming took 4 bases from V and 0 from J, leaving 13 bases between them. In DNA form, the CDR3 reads TGTGCCAGCAGTGTTTTTACAGGGAGCTCTGGGGCCAACGTCCTGACTTTC. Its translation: CASSVFTGSSGANVLTF.

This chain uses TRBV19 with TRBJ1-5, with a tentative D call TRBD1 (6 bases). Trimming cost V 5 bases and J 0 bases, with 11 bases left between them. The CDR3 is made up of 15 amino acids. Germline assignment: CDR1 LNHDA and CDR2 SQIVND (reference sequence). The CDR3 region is CASSSQGSSNQPQHF. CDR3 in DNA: TGTGCCAGTAGTTCTCAGGGGTCTAGCAATCAGCCCCAGCATTTT.

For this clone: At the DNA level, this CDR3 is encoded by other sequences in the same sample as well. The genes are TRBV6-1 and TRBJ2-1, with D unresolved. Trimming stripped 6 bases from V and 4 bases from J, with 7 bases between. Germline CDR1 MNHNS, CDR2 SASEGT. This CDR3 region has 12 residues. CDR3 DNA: TGTGCCAGCAGCGAGAGGTACAATGAGCAGTTCTTC. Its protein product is CASSERYNEQFF.

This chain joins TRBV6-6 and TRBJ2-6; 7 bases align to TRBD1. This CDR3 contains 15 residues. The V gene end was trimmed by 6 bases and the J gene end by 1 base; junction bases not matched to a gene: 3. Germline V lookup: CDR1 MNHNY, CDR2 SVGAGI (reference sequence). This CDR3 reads CASRGQFSGANVLTF. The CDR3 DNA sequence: TGTGCCAGCAGGGGACAGTTTTCTGGGGCCAACGTCCTGACTTTC.

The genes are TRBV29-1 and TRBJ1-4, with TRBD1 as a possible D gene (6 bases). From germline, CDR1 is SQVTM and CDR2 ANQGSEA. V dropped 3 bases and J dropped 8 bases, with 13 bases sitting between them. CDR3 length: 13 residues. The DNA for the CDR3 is TGCAGCGTTGACAGGGGAATGGGCGAAAAACTGTTTTTT. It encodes CSVDRGMGEKLFF.

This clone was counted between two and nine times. The CDR3 DNA reads as TGTGCCAGCAGGATGGGGGGCGGGGGGGACTACAATGAGCAGTTCTTC. Protein product: CASRMGGGGDYNEQFF. The chain uses TRBV5-5 and TRBJ2-1; 9 nucleotides line up with TRBD2. The trim removed 5 bases at V and 3 bases at J, leaving 9 bases unmatched. This CDR3 is 16 amino acids long. From germline, CDR1 is SGHKS and CDR2 YYEKEE (reference sequence).

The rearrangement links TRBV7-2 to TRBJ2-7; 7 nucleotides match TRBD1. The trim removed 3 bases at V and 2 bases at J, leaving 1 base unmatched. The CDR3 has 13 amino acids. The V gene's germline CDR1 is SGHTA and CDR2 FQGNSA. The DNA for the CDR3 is TGTGCCAGCAGCTTCGGGACAGCCTACGAGCAGTACGTC. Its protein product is CASSFGTAYEQYV.

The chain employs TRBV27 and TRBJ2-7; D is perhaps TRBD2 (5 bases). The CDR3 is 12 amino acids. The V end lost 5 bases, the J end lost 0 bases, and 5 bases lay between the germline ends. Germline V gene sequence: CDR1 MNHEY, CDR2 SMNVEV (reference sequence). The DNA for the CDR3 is TGTGCCAGCAGTCGGGGCTCCTACGAGCAGTACTTC. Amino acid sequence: CASSRGSYEQYF.

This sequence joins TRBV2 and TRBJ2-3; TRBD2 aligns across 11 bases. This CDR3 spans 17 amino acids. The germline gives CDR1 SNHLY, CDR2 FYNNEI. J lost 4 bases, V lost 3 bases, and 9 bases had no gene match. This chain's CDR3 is CASSDSGGANAPDTQYF. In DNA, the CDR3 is TGTGCCAGCAGTGATAGCGGGGGGGCCAATGCGCCAGATACGCAGTATTTT.

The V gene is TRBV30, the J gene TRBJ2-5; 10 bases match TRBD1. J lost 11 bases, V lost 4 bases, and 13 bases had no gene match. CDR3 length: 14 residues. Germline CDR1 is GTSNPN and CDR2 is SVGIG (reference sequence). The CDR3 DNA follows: TGTGCCTGGACTAGAGGACAGGGGGACGGGGAGCAGTACTTC. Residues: CAWTRGQGDGEQYF.

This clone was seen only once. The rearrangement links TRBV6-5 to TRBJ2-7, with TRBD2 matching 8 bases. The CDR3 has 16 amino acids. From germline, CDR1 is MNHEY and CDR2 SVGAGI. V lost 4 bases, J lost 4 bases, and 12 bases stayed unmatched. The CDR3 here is CASSSPGGHNRYEQYF. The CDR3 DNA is TGTGCCAGCAGTTCTCCGGGGGGGCACAATAGGTACGAGCAGTACTTC.

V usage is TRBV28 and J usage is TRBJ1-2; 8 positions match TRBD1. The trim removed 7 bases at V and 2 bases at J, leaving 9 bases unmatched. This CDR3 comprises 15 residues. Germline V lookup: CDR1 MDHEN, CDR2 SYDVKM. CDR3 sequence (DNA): TGTGCCAGCACCACCTCCGGACAGGGAAACTATGGCTACACCTTC. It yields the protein CASTTSGQGNYGYTF.

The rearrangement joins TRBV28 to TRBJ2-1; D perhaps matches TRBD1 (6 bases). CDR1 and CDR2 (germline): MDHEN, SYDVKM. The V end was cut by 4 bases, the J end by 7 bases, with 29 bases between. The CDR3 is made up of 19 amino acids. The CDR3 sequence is CASSSIPSTGWGLKNEQFF. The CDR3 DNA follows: TGTGCCAGCAGTTCAATCCCGTCGACAGGCTGGGGATTAAAGAATGAGCAGTTCTTC.

The CDR3, as DNA: TGCGCCAGCAGTGAGACCGGGACAGGTACTCGAGGTACGCAGTATTTT. It yields the protein CASSETGTGTRGTQYF. This chain uses TRBV10-1 with TRBJ2-3, with 8 positions matching TRBD1. Per germline, CDR1 WNHNN and CDR2 SYGVQD (reference sequence). Trimming at V came to 2 bases and at J to 8 bases, leaving 12 bases not matched to a gene. CDR3 size: 16 residues.

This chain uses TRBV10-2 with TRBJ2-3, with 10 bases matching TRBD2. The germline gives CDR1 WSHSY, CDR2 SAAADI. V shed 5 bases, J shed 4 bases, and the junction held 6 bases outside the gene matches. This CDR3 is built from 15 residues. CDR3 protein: CASSRLAGQSDTQYF. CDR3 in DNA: TGCGCCAGCAGTAGACTAGCGGGCCAATCAGATACGCAGTATTTT.

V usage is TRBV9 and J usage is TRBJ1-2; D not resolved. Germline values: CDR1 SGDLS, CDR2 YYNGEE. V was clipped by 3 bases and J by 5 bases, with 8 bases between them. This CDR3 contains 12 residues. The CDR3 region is CASSEHPYGYTF. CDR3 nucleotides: TGTGCCAGCAGCGAGCACCCTTATGGCTACACCTTC.

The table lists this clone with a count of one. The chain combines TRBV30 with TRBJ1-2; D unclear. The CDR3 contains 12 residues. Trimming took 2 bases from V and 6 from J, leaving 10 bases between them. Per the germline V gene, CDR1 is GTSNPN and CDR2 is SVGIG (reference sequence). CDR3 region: CAWSLLVDGYTF. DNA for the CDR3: TGTGCCTGGAGTTTATTAGTGGATGGCTACACCTTC.